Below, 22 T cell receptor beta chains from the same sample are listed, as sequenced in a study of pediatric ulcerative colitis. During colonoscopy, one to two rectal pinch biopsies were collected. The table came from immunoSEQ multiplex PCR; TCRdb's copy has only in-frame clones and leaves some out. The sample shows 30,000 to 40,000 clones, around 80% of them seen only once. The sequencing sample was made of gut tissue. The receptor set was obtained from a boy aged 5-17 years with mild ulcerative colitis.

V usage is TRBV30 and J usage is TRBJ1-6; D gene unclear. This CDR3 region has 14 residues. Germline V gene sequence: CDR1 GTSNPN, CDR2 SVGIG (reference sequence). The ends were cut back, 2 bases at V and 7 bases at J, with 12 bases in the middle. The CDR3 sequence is CAWSNGVGNSPLHF. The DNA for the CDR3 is TGTGCCTGGAGTAATGGGGTGGGGAATTCACCCCTCCACTTT.

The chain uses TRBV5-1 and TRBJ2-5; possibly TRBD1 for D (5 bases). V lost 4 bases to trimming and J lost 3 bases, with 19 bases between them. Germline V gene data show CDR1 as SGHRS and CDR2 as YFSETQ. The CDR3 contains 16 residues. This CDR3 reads CASSLRPGHTKETQYF. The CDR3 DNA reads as TGCGCCAGCAGCCTCAGGCCTGGACACACCAAAGAGACCCAGTACTTC.

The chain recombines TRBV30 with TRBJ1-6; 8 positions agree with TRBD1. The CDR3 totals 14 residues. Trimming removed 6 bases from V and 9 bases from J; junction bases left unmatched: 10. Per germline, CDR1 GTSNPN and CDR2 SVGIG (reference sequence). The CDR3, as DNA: TGTGCCTGTCATAGGGGGACAGGCAGTTCACCCCTCCACTTT. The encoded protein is CACHRGTGSSPLHF.

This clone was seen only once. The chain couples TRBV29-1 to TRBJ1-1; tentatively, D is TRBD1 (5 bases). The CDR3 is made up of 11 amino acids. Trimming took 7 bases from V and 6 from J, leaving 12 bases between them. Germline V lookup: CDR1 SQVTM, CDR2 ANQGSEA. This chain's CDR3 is CSAWGSAEAFF. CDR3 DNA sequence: TGCAGCGCCTGGGGGAGCGCTGAAGCTTTCTTT.

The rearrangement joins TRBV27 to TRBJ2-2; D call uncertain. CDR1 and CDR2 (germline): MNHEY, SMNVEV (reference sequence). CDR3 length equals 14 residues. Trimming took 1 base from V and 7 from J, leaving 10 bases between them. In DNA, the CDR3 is TGTGCCAGCAGTTTATTTGATTCCAGCGGGGAGCTGTTTTTT. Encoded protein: CASSLFDSSGELFF.

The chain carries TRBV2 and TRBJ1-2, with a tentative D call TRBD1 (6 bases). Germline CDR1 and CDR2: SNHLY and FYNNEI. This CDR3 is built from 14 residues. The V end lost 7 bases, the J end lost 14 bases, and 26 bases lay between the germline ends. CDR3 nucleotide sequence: TGTGCCAGCACCTTCGACAGGTCGACTATGGCTTGGACCTTC. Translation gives CASTFDRSTMAWTF. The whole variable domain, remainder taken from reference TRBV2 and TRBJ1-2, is EPEVTQTPSHQVTQMGQEVILRCVPISNHLYFYWYRQILGQKVEFLVSFYNNEISEKSEIFDDQFSVERPDGSNFTLKIRSTKLEDSAMYFCASTFDRSTMAWTFGSGTRLTVV.

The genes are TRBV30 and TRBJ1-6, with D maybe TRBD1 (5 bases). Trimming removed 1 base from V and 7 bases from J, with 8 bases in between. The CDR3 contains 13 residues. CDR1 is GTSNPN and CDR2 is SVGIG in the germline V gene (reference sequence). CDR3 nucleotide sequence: TGTGCCTGGAGTGCATACAGGAATTCACCCCTCCACTTT. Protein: CAWSAYRNSPLHF.

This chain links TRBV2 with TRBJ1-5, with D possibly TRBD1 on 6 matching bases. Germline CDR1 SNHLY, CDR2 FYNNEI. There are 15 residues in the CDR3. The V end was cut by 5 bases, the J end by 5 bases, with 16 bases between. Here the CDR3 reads CASSPDSGGDQPQHF. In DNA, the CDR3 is TGTGCCAGCAGTCCGGACAGCGGAGGGGATCAGCCCCAGCATTTT.

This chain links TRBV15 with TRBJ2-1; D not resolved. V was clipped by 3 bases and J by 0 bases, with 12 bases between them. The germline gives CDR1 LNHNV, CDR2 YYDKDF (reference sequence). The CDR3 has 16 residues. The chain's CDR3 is CATSRYKDSSYNEQFF. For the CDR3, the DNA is TGTGCCACCAGCAGGTACAAGGATAGCTCCTACAATGAGCAGTTCTTC.

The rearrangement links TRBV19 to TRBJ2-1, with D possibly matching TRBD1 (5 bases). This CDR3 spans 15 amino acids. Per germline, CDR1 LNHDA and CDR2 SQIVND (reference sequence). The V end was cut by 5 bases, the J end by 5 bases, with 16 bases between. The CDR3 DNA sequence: TGTGCCAGTAGTGGCCTCGGTGAAGGGGACAATGAGCAGTTCTTC. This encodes CASSGLGEGDNEQFF.

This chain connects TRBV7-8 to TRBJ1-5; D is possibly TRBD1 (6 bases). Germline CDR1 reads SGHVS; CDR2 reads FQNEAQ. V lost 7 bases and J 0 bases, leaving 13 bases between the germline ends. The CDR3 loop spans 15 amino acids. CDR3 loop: CASTLNRVSNQPQHF. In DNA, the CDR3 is TGTGCCAGCACCTTGAACAGGGTTAGCAATCAGCCCCAGCATTTT.

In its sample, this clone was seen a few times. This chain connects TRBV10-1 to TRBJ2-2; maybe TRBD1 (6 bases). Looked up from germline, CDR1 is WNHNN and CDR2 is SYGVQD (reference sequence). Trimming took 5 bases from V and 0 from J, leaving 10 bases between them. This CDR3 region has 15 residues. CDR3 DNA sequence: TGCGCCAGCAGTTTGGACAGCGCGAACACCGGGGAGCTGTTTTTT. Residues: CASSLDSANTGELFF.

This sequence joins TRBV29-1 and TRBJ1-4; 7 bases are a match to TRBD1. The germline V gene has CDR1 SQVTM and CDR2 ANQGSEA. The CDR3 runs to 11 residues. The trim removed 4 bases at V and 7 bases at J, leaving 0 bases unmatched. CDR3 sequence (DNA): TGCAGCGTTGGACAGGGTGAAAAACTGTTTTTT. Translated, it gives CSVGQGEKLFF. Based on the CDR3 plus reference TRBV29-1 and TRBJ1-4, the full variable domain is SAVISQKPSRDICQRGTSLTIQCQVDSQVTMMFWYRQQPGQSLTLIATANQGSEATYESGFVIDKFPISRPNLTFSTLTVSNMSPEDSSIYLCSVGQGEKLFFGSGTQLSVL.

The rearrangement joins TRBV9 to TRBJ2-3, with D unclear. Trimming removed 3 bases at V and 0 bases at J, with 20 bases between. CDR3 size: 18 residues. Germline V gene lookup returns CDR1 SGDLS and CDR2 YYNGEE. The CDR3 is CASSGTCDSFCSTDTQYF. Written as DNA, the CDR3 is TGTGCCAGCAGCGGAACTTGCGATAGCTTCTGTAGCACAGATACGCAGTATTTT.

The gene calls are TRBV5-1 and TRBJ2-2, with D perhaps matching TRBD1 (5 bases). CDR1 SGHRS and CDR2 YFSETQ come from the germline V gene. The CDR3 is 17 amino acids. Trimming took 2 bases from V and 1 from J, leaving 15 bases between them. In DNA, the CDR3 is TGCGCCAGCAGCTTCGGTGGACACCTAATGAACACCGGGGAGCTGTTTTTT. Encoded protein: CASSFGGHLMNTGELFF.

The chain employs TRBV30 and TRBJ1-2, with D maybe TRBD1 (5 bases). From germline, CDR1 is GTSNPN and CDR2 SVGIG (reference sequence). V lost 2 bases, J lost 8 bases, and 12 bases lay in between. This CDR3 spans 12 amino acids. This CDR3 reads CAWSPLGGGYTF. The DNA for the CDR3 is TGTGCCTGGAGTCCCCTCGGGGGGGGCTACACCTTC. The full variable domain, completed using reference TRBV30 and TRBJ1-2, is SQTIHQWPATLVQPVGSPLSLECTVEGTSNPNLYWYRQAAGRGLQLLFYSVGIGQISSEVPQNLSASRPQDRQFILSSKKLLLSDSGFYLCAWSPLGGGYTFGSGTRLTVV.

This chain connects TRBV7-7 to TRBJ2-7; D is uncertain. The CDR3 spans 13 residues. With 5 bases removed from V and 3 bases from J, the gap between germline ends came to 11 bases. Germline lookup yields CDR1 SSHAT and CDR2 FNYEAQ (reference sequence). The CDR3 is CASSVGLNYEQYF. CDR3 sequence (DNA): TGTGCCAGCAGCGTAGGGCTCAACTACGAGCAGTACTTC.

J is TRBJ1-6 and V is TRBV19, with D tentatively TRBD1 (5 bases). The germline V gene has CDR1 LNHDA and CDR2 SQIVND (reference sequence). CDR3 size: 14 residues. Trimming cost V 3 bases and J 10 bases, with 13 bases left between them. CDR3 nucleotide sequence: TGTGCCAGTAGTATCCAGTTTCGGGACTCACCCCTCCACTTT. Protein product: CASSIQFRDSPLHF.

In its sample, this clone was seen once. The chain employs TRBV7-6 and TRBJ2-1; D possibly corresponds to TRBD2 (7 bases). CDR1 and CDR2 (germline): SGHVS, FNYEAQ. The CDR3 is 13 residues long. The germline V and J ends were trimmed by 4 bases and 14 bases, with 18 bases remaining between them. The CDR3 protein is CASSSGPEGGKFF. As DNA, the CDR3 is TGTGCCAGCAGCTCCGGACCGGAGGGGGGGAAGTTCTTC. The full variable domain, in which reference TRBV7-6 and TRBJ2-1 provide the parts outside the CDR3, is GAGVSQSPRYKVTKRGQDVALRCDPISGHVSLYWYRQALGQGPEFLTYFNYEAQQDKSGLPNDRFSAERPEGSISTLTIQRTEQRDSAMYRCASSSGPEGGKFFGPGTRLTVL.

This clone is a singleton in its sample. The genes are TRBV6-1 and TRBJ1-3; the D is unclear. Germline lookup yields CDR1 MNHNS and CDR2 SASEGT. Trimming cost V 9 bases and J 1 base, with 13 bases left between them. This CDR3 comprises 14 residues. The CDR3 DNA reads TGTGCCAGTGGGGATGGGTTTTCTGGAAACACCATATATTTT. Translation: CASGDGFSGNTIYF.

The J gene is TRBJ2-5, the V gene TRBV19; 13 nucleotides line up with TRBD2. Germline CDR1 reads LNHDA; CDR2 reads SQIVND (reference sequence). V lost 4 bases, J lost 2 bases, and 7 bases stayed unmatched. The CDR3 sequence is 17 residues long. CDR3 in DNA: TGTGCCAGTAGTACAGCGGGACTAGCGGGGACTCAAGAGACCCAGTACTTC. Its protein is CASSTAGLAGTQETQYF.

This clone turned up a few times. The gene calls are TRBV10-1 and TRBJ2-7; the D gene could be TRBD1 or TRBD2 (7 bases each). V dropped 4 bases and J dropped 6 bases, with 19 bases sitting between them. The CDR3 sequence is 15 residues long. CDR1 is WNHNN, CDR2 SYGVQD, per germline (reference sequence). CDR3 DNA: TGCGCCAGCAGTGCGGTGACAGGGAGGGTTCGCGAGCAGTACTTC. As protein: CASSAVTGRVREQYF.